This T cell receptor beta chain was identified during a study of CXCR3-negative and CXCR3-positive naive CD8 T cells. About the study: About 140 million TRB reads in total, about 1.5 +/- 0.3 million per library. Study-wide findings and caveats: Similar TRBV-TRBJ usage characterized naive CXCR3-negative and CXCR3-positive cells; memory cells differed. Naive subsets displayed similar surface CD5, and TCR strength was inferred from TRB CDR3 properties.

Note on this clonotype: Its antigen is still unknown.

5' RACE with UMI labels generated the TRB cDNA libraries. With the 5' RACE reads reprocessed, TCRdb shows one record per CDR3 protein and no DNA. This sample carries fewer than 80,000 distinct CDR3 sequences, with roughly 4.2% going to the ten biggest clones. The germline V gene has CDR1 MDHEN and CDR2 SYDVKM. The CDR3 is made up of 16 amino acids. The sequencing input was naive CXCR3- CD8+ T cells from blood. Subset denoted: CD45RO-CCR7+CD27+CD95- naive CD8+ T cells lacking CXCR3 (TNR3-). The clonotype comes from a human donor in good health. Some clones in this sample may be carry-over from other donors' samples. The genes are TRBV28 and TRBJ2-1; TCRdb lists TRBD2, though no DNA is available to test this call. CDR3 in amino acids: CASSFWRESGGNEQFF.